Presented here are 2 T cell receptor beta chains from one specimen sequenced in a study of blood T cell repertoires in COVID-19 (dated by TCRdb to about 2020). Receptor amplification or capture employed the immunoSEQ multiplex PCR assay. The source is immuneACCESS, and TCRdb retained only in-frame sequences with V and J called. Part of the clones is not carried over; for the studies checked, unresolved V genes explain less than half of this, and the remainder is unexplained. The sample yields some 160,000 clones; around 89% were counted once. Together, the top ten hold about 3% of the sample. Sequenced material: peripheral blood. The source of these receptors is a man in his sixties with acute or convalescent COVID-19.

The chain's CDR3 is CASSQDRSDQPQHF. CDR3 bases: TGCGCCAGCAGCCAAGATAGATCGGATCAGCCCCAGCATTTT. The chain employs TRBV4-1 and TRBJ1-5; no clear D gene. V shed 0 bases and J shed 5 bases, with 8 bases lying between them. Germline loops: CDR1 MGHRA, CDR2 YSYEKL. The length of the CDR3 is 14 residues.

CDR3 sequence (DNA): TGTGCCAGCAGCTTAGGAAGGGGTCGGACTAATGAAAAACTGTTTTTT. Its protein is CASSLGRGRTNEKLFF. V and J are TRBV5-6 and TRBJ1-4, with D tentatively TRBD1 (5 bases). Deletions cut 2 bases from V and 2 bases from J, with 13 bases between. CDR3 length: 16 amino acids. Germline CDR1 SGHDT, CDR2 YYEEEE.